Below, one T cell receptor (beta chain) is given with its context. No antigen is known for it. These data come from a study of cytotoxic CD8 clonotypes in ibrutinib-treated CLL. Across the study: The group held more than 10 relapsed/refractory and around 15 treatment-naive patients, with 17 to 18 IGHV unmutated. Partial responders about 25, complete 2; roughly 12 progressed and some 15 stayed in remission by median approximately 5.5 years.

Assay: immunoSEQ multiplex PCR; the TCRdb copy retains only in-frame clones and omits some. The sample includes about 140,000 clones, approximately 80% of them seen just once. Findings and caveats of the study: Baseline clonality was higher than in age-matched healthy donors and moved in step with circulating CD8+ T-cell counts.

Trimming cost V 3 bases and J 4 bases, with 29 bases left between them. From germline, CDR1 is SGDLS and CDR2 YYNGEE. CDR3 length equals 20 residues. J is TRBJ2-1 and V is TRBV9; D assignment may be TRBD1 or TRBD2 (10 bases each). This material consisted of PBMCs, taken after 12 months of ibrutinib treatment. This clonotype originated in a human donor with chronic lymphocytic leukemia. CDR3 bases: TGTGCCAGCAGCGCATCCTGGGGACAGGGGTCTAGCGGGAGATACAATGAGCAGTTCTTC. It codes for CASSASWGQGSSGRYNEQFF. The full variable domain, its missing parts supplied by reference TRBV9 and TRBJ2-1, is DSGVTQTPKHLITATGQRVTLRCSPRSGDLSVYWYQQSLDQGLQFLIQYYNGEERAKGNILERFSAQQFPDLHSELNLSSLELGDSALYFCASSASWGQGSSGRYNEQFFGPGTRLTVL.